The 26 T cell receptor beta chains presented below share a single source sample, sequenced in a study of beta chain features in type 1 diabetes. Overall study results and limits: TCRB CDR3s were moderately but significantly shorter in Type 1 diabetes patients in all four CD4+ subsets.

Expressed TCRB transcripts were sequenced because the isolated RNA had all been reverse transcribed beforehand. Assay: immunoSEQ multiplex PCR; the TCRdb copy retains only in-frame clones and omits some. The table records roughly 250,000 clones, around 21% of them present only once. Their specific antigens are unknown. The sample taken for sequencing was naive CD4+ T cells from blood. All receptors come from a woman aged 40 to 50 with type 1 diabetes.

The chain couples TRBV29-1 to TRBJ2-5; D unresolved. The CDR3 length is 12 residues. The germline gives CDR1 SQVTM, CDR2 ANQGSEA. V was trimmed by 0 bases and J by 5 bases, leaving 7 bases between them. This chain's CDR3 is CSVEEVGETQYF. The CDR3 DNA reads TGCAGCGTTGAAGAAGTCGGGGAGACCCAGTACTTC.

V usage is TRBV15 and J usage is TRBJ2-7; D is unresolved. Germline-derived CDR1 and CDR2 are LNHNV and YYDKDF (reference sequence). The CDR3 contains 14 residues. Trimming cost V 0 bases and J 4 bases, with 10 bases left between them. For the CDR3, the DNA is TGTGCCACCAGCAGAGATTTAGGAGCATACGAGCAGTACTTC. Translating gives CATSRDLGAYEQYF.

V gene TRBV9 combines with J gene TRBJ1-1, with 9 nucleotides matching TRBD1. Germline V gene lookup returns CDR1 SGDLS and CDR2 YYNGEE. After removal of 6 bases from V and 5 bases from J, the junction contained 5 bases not matched to a gene. The CDR3 consists of 13 residues. CDR3 nucleotides: TGTGCCAGCACGGACAGGGGAGGGACTGAAGCTTTCTTT. Protein: CASTDRGGTEAFF.

The gene calls are TRBV14 and TRBJ1-2; no definite D call. CDR1 SGHDN and CDR2 FVKESK come from the germline V gene. CDR3 length equals 12 residues. V lost 4 bases and J 8 bases, leaving 11 bases between the germline ends. The CDR3 DNA reads as TGTGCCAGCAGCCCACGGGTCGACGGCTACACCTTC. This gives the protein CASSPRVDGYTF. The full variable domain, rest sourced from reference TRBV14 and TRBJ1-2, is EAGVTQFPSHSVIEKGQTVTLRCDPISGHDNLYWYRRVMGKEIKFLLHFVKESKQDESGMPNNRFLAERTGGTYSTLKVQPAELEDSGVYFCASSPRVDGYTFGSGTRLTVV.

This clone turned up a few times. The chain employs TRBV7-2 and TRBJ1-4, with a weak D call TRBD1 (5 bases). The germline V gene has CDR1 SGHTA and CDR2 FQGNSA. The CDR3 contains 15 residues. The germline V and J ends were trimmed by 2 bases and 2 bases, with 9 bases remaining between them. The DNA for the CDR3 is TGTGCCAGCAGCTTATCGTCAGGGACTAATGAAAAACTGTTTTTT. Protein sequence: CASSLSSGTNEKLFF.

This clone was detected a few times. This chain connects TRBV23-1 to TRBJ1-3, with D unclear. TRBV23-1 is an open reading frame, and its role is uncertain. Trimming left V 0 bases short and J 4 bases short, with 13 bases between. The CDR3 totals 16 residues. The CDR3 bases are TGCGCCAGCAGTCAATCGTACAGTTCGGTGGGAAACACCATATATTTT. Encoded protein: CASSQSYSSVGNTIYF.

Notes on this clone: The junction does not match germline at one end; this may be a read error. This chain connects TRBV5-4 to TRBJ1-6; 7 bases are a match to TRBD1. From germline, CDR1 is SGHNT and CDR2 YYREEE (reference sequence). The CDR3 has 16 residues. This chain's CDR3 is CASSQEADRAYSPLHF. CDR3 nucleotides: TGCGCCAGCAGCCAGGAAGCTGACAGGGCGTATTCACCCCTCCACTTT.

The sample holds a few counts of this clone. The V and J genes are TRBV7-2 and TRBJ2-5; TRBD2 is a possible D gene (6 bases). The CDR3 loop spans 14 amino acids. Germline V gives CDR1 SGHTA, CDR2 FQGNSA. Deletions cut 2 bases from V and 5 bases from J, with 12 bases between. The CDR3 DNA reads as TGTGCCAGCAGCTTATCGGCGGGGACCGAGACCCAGTACTTC. Translation: CASSLSAGTETQYF.

This clone was seen a handful of times. The chain has TRBV25-1 and TRBJ1-4; 10 bases align to TRBD1. Germline trimming cut 5 bases from V and 4 bases from J; bases unmatched to any gene: 4. The length of the CDR3 is 15 residues. Germline V gene sequence: CDR1 MGHDK, CDR2 SYGVNS. The CDR3 nucleotides are TGTGCCAGCAGTTACGGGACAGGGGTTAATGAAAAACTGTTTTTT. As protein: CASSYGTGVNEKLFF.

This CDR3 reads CSVPSGGLTDTQYF. The CDR3 nucleotides read TGCAGCGTTCCCTCAGGCGGGTTAACAGATACGCAGTATTTT. This rearrangement joins TRBV29-1 to TRBJ2-3, with a weak D call TRBD2 (5 bases). V lost 5 bases to trimming and J lost 3 bases, with 15 bases between them. Germline V gene data show CDR1 as SQVTM and CDR2 as ANQGSEA. The CDR3 covers 14 residues.

The J gene is TRBJ2-1, the V gene TRBV6-5; 7 positions agree with TRBD1. With V trimmed by 7 bases and J by 4 bases, 7 bases remained unmatched. Germline CDR1 is MNHEY and CDR2 is SVGAGI. The CDR3 runs to 14 residues. CDR3 DNA: TGTGCCAGCACCACGGGGACAGAATACAATGAGCAGTTCTTC. Protein sequence: CASTTGTEYNEQFF.

This clone was recorded a few times. V gene TRBV30 combines with J gene TRBJ1-2; D is possibly TRBD1 (6 bases). Germline V gene lookup returns CDR1 GTSNPN and CDR2 SVGIG (reference sequence). The CDR3 contains 12 residues. Trimming took off 3 bases at V and 4 bases at J, with 9 bases between the two ends. CDR3 sequence reads: CAWSPTGYGYTF. CDR3 nucleotides: TGTGCCTGGAGCCCGACAGGCTATGGCTACACCTTC. Complete variable domain (other parts from reference TRBV30 and TRBJ1-2): SQTIHQWPATLVQPVGSPLSLECTVEGTSNPNLYWYRQAAGRGLQLLFYSVGIGQISSEVPQNLSASRPQDRQFILSSKKLLLSDSGFYLCAWSPTGYGYTFGSGTRLTVV.

The J gene is TRBJ2-3, the V gene TRBV18; D is perhaps TRBD1 (5 bases). The V and J ends lost 6 bases and 4 bases respectively, with 14 bases between them. Germline CDR1 is KGHSH and CDR2 is LQKENI. This CDR3 is built from 14 residues. CDR3 protein: CASSSAQGSDTQYF. CDR3 bases: TGTGCCAGCTCGTCTGCGCAGGGTTCAGATACGCAGTATTTT.

This sequence joins TRBV28 and TRBJ2-7; a possible D gene is TRBD2 (5 bases). The CDR3 runs 15 residues. Germline V CDR1 and CDR2: MDHEN, SYDVKM. The germline V and J ends were trimmed by 4 bases and 2 bases, with 15 bases remaining between them. The DNA of the CDR3 is TGTGCCAGCAGTTCCCCCCGCGGGTCTGCCTACGAGCAGTACTTC. Its translation: CASSSPRGSAYEQYF.

The rearrangement links TRBV7-2 to TRBJ1-1; D uncertain. Germline assignment: CDR1 SGHTA and CDR2 FQGNSA. This CDR3 spans 11 amino acids. Deletions cut 3 bases from V and 11 bases from J, with 10 bases between. As DNA, the CDR3 is TGTGCCAGCAGCTTCTATCCGAGGGCTTTCTTT. Amino acid sequence: CASSFYPRAFF.

In this sample, this clone turned up a few times. The chain couples TRBV30 to TRBJ1-2, with 7 positions matching TRBD1. Germline V gene lookup returns CDR1 GTSNPN and CDR2 SVGIG (reference sequence). J lost 5 bases, V lost 4 bases, and 4 bases had no gene match. The CDR3 totals 12 residues. This CDR3 reads CAWTTGRYGYTF. CDR3 nucleotide sequence: TGTGCCTGGACGACAGGGCGGTATGGCTACACCTTC. Together with reference TRBV30 and TRBJ1-2, the CDR3 gives the full variable domain: SQTIHQWPATLVQPVGSPLSLECTVEGTSNPNLYWYRQAAGRGLQLLFYSVGIGQISSEVPQNLSASRPQDRQFILSSKKLLLSDSGFYLCAWTTGRYGYTFGSGTRLTVV.

This clone has more than one count but fewer than ten. This chain joins TRBV4-2 and TRBJ1-1; D is perhaps TRBD1 (6 bases). Germline values: CDR1 LGHNA, CDR2 YNFKEQ. V lost 0 bases and J 3 bases, leaving 11 bases between the germline ends. The CDR3 runs to 15 residues. The CDR3 DNA follows: TGTGCCAGCAGCCAAGACAGGGGATGGTACACTGAAGCTTTCTTT. Translation gives CASSQDRGWYTEAFF.

The chain couples TRBV2 to TRBJ1-1; no clear D. The germline V gene has CDR1 SNHLY and CDR2 FYNNEI. The CDR3 has 14 amino acids. V was cut by 7 bases and J by 0 bases, with 12 bases left in between. The CDR3 bases are TGTGCCAGCACCGGGTCGCGGTTGAACACTGAAGCTTTCTTT. This encodes CASTGSRLNTEAFF.

This chain links TRBV7-2 with TRBJ1-1, with 8 nucleotides matching TRBD1. J lost 6 bases, V lost 7 bases, and 13 bases had no gene match. Germline CDR1 is SGHTA and CDR2 is FQGNSA. The CDR3 runs to 15 residues. The CDR3 sequence: CASNKDRAAGPEAFF. DNA for the CDR3: TGTGCCAGCAACAAGGACAGGGCGGCGGGTCCTGAAGCTTTCTTT.

V gene TRBV9 combines with J gene TRBJ1-2; 10 nucleotides agree with TRBD1. The length of the CDR3 is 18 residues. V trimming: 2 bases; J trimming: 1 base; junction bases outside the gene matches: 11. Germline lookup yields CDR1 SGDLS and CDR2 YYNGEE. The CDR3 here is CASSVGQGTSEDNYGYTF. For the CDR3, the DNA is TGTGCCAGCAGCGTGGGACAGGGGACTTCCGAAGATAACTATGGCTACACCTTC. The full variable domain, completed using reference TRBV9 and TRBJ1-2, is DSGVTQTPKHLITATGQRVTLRCSPRSGDLSVYWYQQSLDQGLQFLIQYYNGEERAKGNILERFSAQQFPDLHSELNLSSLELGDSALYFCASSVGQGTSEDNYGYTFGSGTRLTVV.

In this sample, this clone turned up a few times. The J gene is TRBJ1-3, the V gene TRBV29-1; 7 nucleotides match TRBD1. V gave up 4 bases and J gave up 8 bases; unmatched junction bases: 11. The CDR3 contains 14 residues. Germline CDR1 and CDR2: SQVTM and ANQGSEA. The CDR3: CSVAATGNVDTIYF. CDR3 nucleotides: TGCAGCGTTGCAGCGACAGGGAATGTGGACACCATATATTTT.

This clone was detected only a few times. The chain employs TRBV18 and TRBJ2-5; tentatively, D is TRBD1 (6 bases). The CDR3 spans 15 residues. V was pared by 3 bases and J by 1 base, with 12 bases between. Germline V gene lookup returns CDR1 KGHSH and CDR2 LQKENI. CDR3 protein: CASSPQGHVQETQYF. In DNA form, the CDR3 reads TGTGCCAGCTCACCCCAGGGACACGTCCAAGAGACCCAGTACTTC.

J is TRBJ2-5 and V is TRBV7-9, with a weak D call TRBD1 (7 bases). Germline loops: CDR1 SEHNR, CDR2 FQNEAQ (reference sequence). V was pared by 2 bases and J by 4 bases, with 17 bases between. The CDR3 runs to 16 residues. CDR3 residues: CASSLRGAGTAETQYF. CDR3 nucleotide sequence: TGTGCCAGCAGCTTAAGGGGGGCCGGGACAGCAGAGACCCAGTACTTC.

The V and J genes are TRBV28 and TRBJ2-7; weak D call: TRBD1 (6 bases). Germline CDR1 reads MDHEN; CDR2 reads SYDVKM. The V gene lost 2 bases and the J gene lost 1 base, with 9 bases spanning the gap. The CDR3 totals 14 residues. The chain's CDR3 is CASSLGQPSYEQYF. CDR3 bases: TGTGCCAGCAGTTTAGGACAGCCGTCCTACGAGCAGTACTTC.

This clone was counted a few times. The chain recombines TRBV4-1 with TRBJ2-5, with a tentative D call TRBD1 (5 bases). Trimming removed 1 base from V and 5 bases from J, with 8 bases in between. The CDR3 runs to 13 residues. Germline CDR1 is MGHRA and CDR2 is YSYEKL. The CDR3 DNA reads as TGCGCCAGCAGCCAAGTGGCAGGGGAGACCCAGTACTTC. Translated, it gives CASSQVAGETQYF.

This chain connects TRBV9 to TRBJ2-6, with 8 bases identical to TRBD1. The germline gives CDR1 SGDLS, CDR2 YYNGEE. The ends lost 0 bases at V and 0 bases at J; junction bases unmatched: 11. CDR3 length: 20 residues. The CDR3 loop is CASSVAVGGQVYSGANVLTF. DNA for the CDR3: TGTGCCAGCAGCGTAGCCGTGGGGGGACAGGTCTACTCTGGGGCCAACGTCCTGACTTTC.